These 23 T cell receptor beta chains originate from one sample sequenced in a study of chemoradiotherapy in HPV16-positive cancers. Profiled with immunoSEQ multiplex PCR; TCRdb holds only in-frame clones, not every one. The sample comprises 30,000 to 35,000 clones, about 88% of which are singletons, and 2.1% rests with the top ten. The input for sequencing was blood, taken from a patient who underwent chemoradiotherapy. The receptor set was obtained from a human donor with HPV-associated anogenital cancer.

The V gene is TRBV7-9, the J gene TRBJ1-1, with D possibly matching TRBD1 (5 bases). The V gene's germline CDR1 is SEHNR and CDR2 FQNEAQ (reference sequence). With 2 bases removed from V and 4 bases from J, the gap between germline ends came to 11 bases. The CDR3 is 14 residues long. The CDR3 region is CASSLPRRGTEAFF. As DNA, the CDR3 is TGTGCCAGCAGCTTACCCAGGAGGGGCACTGAAGCTTTCTTT.

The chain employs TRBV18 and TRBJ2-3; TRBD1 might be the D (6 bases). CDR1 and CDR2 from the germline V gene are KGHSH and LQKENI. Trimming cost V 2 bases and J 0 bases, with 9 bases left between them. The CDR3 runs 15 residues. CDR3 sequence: CASSPTDSSTDTQYF. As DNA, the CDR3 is TGTGCCAGCTCACCAACGGACAGTAGCACAGATACGCAGTATTTT.

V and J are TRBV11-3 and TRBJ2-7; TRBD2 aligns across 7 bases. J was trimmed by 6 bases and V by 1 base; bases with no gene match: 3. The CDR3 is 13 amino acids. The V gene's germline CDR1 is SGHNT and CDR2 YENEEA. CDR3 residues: CASSLGDYSEQYF. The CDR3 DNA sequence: TGTGCCAGCAGCTTAGGGGACTATTCCGAGCAGTACTTC.

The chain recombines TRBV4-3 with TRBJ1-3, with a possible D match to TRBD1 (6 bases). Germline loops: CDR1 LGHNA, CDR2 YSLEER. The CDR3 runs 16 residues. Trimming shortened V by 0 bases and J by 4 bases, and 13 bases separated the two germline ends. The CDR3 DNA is TGCGCCAGCAGCCAAGATGCGGGGGCTCGGGGAAACACCATATATTTT. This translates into CASSQDAGARGNTIYF.

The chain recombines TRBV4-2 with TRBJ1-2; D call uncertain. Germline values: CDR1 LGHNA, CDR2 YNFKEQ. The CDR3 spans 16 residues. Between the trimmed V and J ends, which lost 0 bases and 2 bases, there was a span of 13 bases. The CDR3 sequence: CASSQDRQEQNYGYTF. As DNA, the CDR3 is TGTGCCAGCAGCCAAGATCGGCAGGAGCAAAACTATGGCTACACCTTC.

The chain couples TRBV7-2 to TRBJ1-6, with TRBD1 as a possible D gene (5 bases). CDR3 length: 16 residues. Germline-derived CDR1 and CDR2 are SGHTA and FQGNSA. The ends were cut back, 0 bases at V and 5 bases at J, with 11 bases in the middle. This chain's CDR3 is CASSLAGRANNSPLHF. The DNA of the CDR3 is TGTGCCAGCAGCTTAGCCGGCAGGGCCAATAATTCACCCCTCCACTTT.

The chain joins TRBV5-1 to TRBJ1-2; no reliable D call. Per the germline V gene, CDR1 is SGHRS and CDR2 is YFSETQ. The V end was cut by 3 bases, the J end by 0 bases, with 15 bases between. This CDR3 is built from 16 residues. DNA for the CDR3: TGCGCCAGCAGCTCCCGCGACGGTTCTTCTAACTATGGCTACACCTTC. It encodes CASSSRDGSSNYGYTF.

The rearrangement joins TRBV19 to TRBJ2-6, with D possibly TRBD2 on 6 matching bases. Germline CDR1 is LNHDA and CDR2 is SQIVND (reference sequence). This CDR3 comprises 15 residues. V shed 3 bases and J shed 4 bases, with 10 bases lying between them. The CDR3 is CASSIGGYGANVLTF. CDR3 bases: TGTGCCAGTAGTATCGGGGGTTACGGGGCCAACGTCCTGACTTTC. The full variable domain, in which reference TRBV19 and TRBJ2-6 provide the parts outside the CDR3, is DGGITQSPKYLFRKEGQNVTLSCEQNLNHDAMYWYRQDPGQGLRLIYYSQIVNDFQKGDIAEGYSVSREKKESFPLTVTSAQKNPTAFYLCASSIGGYGANVLTFGAGSRLTVL.

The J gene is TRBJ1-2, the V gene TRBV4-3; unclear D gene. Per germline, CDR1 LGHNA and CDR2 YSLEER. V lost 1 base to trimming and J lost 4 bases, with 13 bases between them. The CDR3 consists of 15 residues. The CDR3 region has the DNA TGCGCCAGCAGCCAAGGGACTCGGGGAGGCTATGGCTACACCTTC. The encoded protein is CASSQGTRGGYGYTF.

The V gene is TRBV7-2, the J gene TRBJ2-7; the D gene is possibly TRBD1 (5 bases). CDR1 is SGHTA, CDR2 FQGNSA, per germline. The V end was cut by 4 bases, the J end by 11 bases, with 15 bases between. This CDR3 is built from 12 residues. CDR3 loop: CASSSTAHQKYF. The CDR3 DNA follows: TGTGCCAGCAGCTCGACAGCTCACCAAAAGTACTTC.

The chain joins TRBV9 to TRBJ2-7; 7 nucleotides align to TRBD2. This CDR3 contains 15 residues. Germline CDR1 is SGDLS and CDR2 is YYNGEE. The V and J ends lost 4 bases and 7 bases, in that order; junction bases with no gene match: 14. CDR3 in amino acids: CASSSGRQGLREQYF. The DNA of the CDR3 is TGTGCCAGCAGCTCCGGGAGGCAGGGACTTCGGGAGCAGTACTTC.

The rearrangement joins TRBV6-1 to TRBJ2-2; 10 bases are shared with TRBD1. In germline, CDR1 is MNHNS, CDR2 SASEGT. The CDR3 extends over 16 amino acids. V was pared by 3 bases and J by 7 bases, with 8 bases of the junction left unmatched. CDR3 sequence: CASSEGGQGIIGELFF. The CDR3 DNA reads TGTGCCAGCAGTGAGGGGGGACAGGGGATTATCGGGGAGCTGTTTTTT.

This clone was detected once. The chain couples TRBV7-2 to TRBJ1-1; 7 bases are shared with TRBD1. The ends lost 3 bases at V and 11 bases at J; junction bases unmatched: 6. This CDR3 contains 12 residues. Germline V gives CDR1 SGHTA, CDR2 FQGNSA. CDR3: CASSFDRVRAFF. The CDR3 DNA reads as TGTGCCAGCAGCTTCGACAGGGTTAGGGCTTTCTTT.

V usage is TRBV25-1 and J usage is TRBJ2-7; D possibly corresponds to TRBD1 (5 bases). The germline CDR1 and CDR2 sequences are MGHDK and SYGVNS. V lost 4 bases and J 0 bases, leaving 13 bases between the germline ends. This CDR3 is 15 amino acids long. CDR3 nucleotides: TGTGCCAGCAGTGGGTCAGGGTTTCTCTCCTACGAGCAGTACTTC. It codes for CASSGSGFLSYEQYF.

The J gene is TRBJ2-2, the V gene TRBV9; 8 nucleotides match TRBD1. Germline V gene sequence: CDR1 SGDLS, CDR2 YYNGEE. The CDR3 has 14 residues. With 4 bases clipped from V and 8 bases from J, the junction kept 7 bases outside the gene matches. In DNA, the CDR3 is TGTGCCAGCAGCACTGAGACAGGGGCGGGGGAGCTGTTTTTT. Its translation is CASSTETGAGELFF.

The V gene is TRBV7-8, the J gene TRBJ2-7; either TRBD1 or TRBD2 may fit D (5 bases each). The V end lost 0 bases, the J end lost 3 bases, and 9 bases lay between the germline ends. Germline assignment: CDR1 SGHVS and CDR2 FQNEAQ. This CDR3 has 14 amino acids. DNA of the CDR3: TGTGCCAGCAGCTTAGCAGGGACCAACTACGAGCAGTACTTC. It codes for CASSLAGTNYEQYF.

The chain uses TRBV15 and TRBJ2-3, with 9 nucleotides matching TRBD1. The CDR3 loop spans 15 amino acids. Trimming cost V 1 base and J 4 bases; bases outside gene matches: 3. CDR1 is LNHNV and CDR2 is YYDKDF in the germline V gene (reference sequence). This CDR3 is CATSRGQGVPDTQYF. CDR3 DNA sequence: TGTGCCACCAGCAGAGGACAGGGGGTACCAGATACGCAGTATTTT. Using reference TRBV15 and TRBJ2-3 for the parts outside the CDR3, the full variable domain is DAMVIQNPRYQVTQFGKPVTLSCSQTLNHNVMYWYQQKSSQAPKLLFHYYDKDFNNEADTPDNFQSRRPNTSFCFLDIRSPGLGDTAMYLCATSRGQGVPDTQYFGPGTRLTVL.

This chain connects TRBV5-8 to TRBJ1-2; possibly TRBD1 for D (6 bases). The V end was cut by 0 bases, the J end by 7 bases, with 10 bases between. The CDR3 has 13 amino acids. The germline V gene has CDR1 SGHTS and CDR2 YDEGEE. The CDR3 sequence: CASSLARGGGYTF. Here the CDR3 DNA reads TGTGCCAGCAGCTTGGCCAGGGGAGGTGGCTACACCTTC.

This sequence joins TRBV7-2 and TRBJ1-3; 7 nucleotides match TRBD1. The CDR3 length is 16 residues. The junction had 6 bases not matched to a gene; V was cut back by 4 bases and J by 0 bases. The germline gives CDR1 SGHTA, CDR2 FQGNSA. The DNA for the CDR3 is TGTGCCAGCAGCTCGGAGGGGACAGTCTCTGGAAACACCATATATTTT. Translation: CASSSEGTVSGNTIYF.

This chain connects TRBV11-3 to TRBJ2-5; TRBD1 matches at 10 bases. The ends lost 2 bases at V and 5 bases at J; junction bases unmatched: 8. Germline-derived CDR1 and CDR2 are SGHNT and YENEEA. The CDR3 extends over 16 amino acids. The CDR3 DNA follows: TGTGCCAGCAGCTTAACCCTCAAGACAGGGGGCGAGACCCAGTACTTC. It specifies CASSLTLKTGGETQYF.

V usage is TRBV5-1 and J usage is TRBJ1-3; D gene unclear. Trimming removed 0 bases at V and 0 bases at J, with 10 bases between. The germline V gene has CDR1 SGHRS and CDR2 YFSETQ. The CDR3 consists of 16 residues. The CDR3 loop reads CASSLGIGGSGNTIYF. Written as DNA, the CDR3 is TGCGCCAGCAGCTTGGGTATCGGCGGCTCTGGAAACACCATATATTTT.

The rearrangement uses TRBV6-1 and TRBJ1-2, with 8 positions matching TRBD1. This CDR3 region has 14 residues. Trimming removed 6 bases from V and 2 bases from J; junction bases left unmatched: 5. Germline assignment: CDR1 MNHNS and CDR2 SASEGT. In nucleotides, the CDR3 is TGTGCCAGCAGAACACAGGGGGACAACTATGGCTACACCTTC. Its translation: CASRTQGDNYGYTF.

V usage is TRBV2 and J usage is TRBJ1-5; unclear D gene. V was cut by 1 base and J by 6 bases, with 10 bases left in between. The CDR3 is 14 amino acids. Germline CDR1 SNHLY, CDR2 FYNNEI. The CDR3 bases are TGTGCCAGCAGTGAAGGCAGGTATCCTCAGCCCCAGCATTTT. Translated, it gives CASSEGRYPQPQHF.